This T cell receptor beta chain was sequenced for a study of T cells in Graves' hyperthyroidism and ophthalmopathy (dated by TCRdb to between 2018 and 2021). About the investigation overall: Peripheral blood was sampled at the time of initial diagnosis, prior to any treatment. To identify TCR V-J signatures that set the groups apart, the researchers used a discovery cohort of more than 95 patients, made up of fewer than 50 with Graves' ophthalmopathy and 55 to 65 with stable Graves' hyperthyroidism. An independent validation cohort of about 20 hyperthyroidism patients and approximately 17 patients who later progressed to ophthalmopathy tested prospective prediction of ophthalmopathy. The 75 to 100 discovery patients were divided at random into training and test sets in a 7:3 ratio. In addition, the study compared T-cell repertoires in thyroid tissue and in blood from roughly 6 Graves' hyperthyroidism patients. After sampling, hyperthyroidism patients received methimazole starting at 30 mg daily, and ophthalmopathy patients received high-dose intravenous methylprednisolone. According to the paper, TCR Vbeta CDR3 sequencing was carried out on roughly 130 peripheral blood samples, which came from over 40 ophthalmopathy, under 80 hyperthyroidism and around 17 progressor patients. Points the paper makes about the study in general: In validation, progression to ophthalmopathy was predicted by the model with almost 71% sensitivity and 72% to 80% specificity, a median of around 6.5 months before onset. A 13 V-J signature model separated ophthalmopathy from stable hyperthyroidism, with roughly 88% sensitivity and roughly 81% specificity in cross-validation and 80%/75% in testing. Sample size was not statistically predetermined, and blinding of investigators to group allocation was not performed. Most expanded thyroid clonotypes (frequency above 0.001) were also found in blood, which suggests that blood repertoires may mirror thyroid immune responses.

A word on this clonotype: Its cognate antigen has yet to be identified. Per-base quality was not reported, and no clone a single base away is much larger than it.

Ophthalmopathy patients had moderately to severely active disease, Clinical Activity Score of at least 3, NOSPECS grade of at least 4, and duration under 3 months. Patients with uncontrolled infections, other autoimmune diseases, pregnancy or lactation were excluded. Diagnoses were based on clinical symptoms, serum thyroxine and TRAb, thyroid ultrasound and orbital computed tomography. PBMCs were separated from approximately 9.9 ml of fresh peripheral blood using Ficoll-Paque density gradient centrifugation. Total RNA was extracted using Trizol reagent, and RNA quality was assessed on an Agilent 2100 Bioanalyzer. TCR beta CDR3 regions were amplified from RNA transcripts. The TCR CDR3 was subjected to a first round of RT-PCR using the HTBI primer set and the Qiagen OneStep RT-PCR kit. The libraries were constructed in a second round of multiplex PCR and then size-selected and purified. The libraries were sequenced on an Illumina HiSeq2000 using paired-end 100 bp reads. Turning to the authors' computational methods: Raw data were processed with SOAPnuke, discarding reads with adapters, uncalled bases, mean Phred below 15, or no exact constant-primer or identifier match. High-quality paired reads were merged using COPE v1.2.5, and each unique nucleotide sequence was defined as a clonotype. MiTCR v1.1 was used to align the clonotypes against IMGT TRBV, TRBD and TRBJ reference segments. The analysis included only V-J combinations with a frequency above 0.0001, which together covered more than 99% of the repertoires. The TCS score was defined as F50 (clonal expansion) divided by E x V (chaos), with BLOSUM62-based TCRdist calculated between CDR3 peptides within each V-J. Welch's t-statistics and random forest reduced around 520 V-J features to some 14, which were used in a naive Bayes classifier (R e1071). TCRdb ran its own pipeline on the public reads, namely fastp trimming at Q25 and MiXCR clone calling, and kept in-frame beta chains. For every CDR3 protein sequence, its rows merge into one entry that carries the most common genes and DNA. For this entry, the V and J calls and clone size follow TCRdb and not the study's own pipeline. This sample lists 250,000 to 300,000 distinct CDR3 sequences; 17% were detected once. Just over 55% of the sample rests with the top ten.

Sequenced input: blood. This clonotype was sampled from a woman aged 55-70 years with Graves' ophthalmopathy.

The DNA reads TGTGCCAGTCGAAGAGGGGACGGCCCACACAATGGCTACACCTTC. Translated, this gives CASRRGDGPHNGYTF. The sequence links TRBV19 to TRBJ1-2, with a tentative D gene TRBD1 over 5 matching bases. Trimming at the junction amounts to 8 bases on V and 6 bases on J, and the germline ends lie 22 bases apart. The germline V gene (reference sequence) specifies LNHDA as CDR1 and SQIVND as CDR2. Measured from the cysteine to the phenylalanine, the CDR3 is 15 residues long. Just the 45-base CDR3 DNA is kept, in frame starting at base 1.